This T cell receptor (beta chain) was obtained from a study of CD8+CD57+ T cells in acquired aplastic anemia. In the study overall: The study obtained an average of 3.2 ug of DNA from sorted CD4+ and CD8+ cells. The study, taken as a whole, reports: Patients did not significantly differ from controls in CD8+ Simpson's diversity. Approximately 27 CD8+ CDR3 sequences occurred in both the patients and the controls.

To note about this clonotype: The antigen is undetermined.

Patients selected for sequencing had displayed CD8+CD57+ cell expansion by flow cytometry. Every patient presented with severe acquired aplastic anemia. The germline CDR1 and CDR2 sequences are LNHNV and YYDKDF (reference sequence). The V end lost 5 bases, the J end lost 3 bases, and 13 bases lay between the germline ends. The CDR3 is 14 residues long. The study profiled TCR beta VDJ and CDR3 using genomic DNA as template. TCRdb passed the reads through MiXCR, listing each CDR3 protein once. The sample has under 250,000 distinct CDR3 sequences, approximately 65% seen once. The genes are TRBV15 and TRBJ1-1; D is uncertain. The receptor comes from a human donor with aplastic anemia. Sample: sorted CD4+, CD8+, or CD8+CD57+ T cells (not recorded which) from PBMCs. The CDR3 sequence is CATSPRSVDTEAFF. The CDR3 DNA reads as TGTGCCACCAGCCCTAGATCGGTCGACACTGAAGCTTTCTTT. The full variable domain, completed using reference TRBV15 and TRBJ1-1, is DAMVIQNPRYQVTQFGKPVTLSCSQTLNHNVMYWYQQKSSQAPKLLFHYYDKDFNNEADTPDNFQSRRPNTSFCFLDIRSPGLGDTAMYLCATSPRSVDTEAFFGQGTRLTVV.